This TCR beta chain was recorded in a study of blood T cell repertoires in COVID-19. Study details: Specimens from acute and convalescent COVID-19 originated in the United States, Italy and Spain. PBMCs, B-cell-depleted T cells, or T cells were the source of the cDNA or gDNA that made up the material.

In the study's own analysis: Reference gene primer amplification gave estimated nucleated cell counts. TCRdb keeps only in-frame clones here, not all; method: immunoSEQ multiplex PCR. D and trimming were read from the DNA, whereas the V and J calls and clone size are those reported in that table. The table lists about 220,000 clones, roughly 84% of them singletons. The CDR3 is 15 amino acids. Germline CDR1 reads MDHEN; CDR2 reads SYDVKM. Trimming removed 7 bases from V and 6 bases from J; junction bases left unmatched: 14. The rearrangement links TRBV28 to TRBJ1-2; TRBD1 aligns across 7 bases. The sequence was obtained from a woman older than 75 with acute or convalescent COVID-19. The material sequenced was peripheral blood. Here the CDR3 reads CASNLGGRGSDGYTF. DNA of the CDR3: TGTGCCAGCAACCTCGGAGGCAGGGGGTCCGATGGCTACACCTTC.